The 2 T cell receptor beta chains in this list originate from one sample, sequenced in a study of blood T cell repertoires in COVID-19. Some clones are missing from TCRdb's copy, which holds only in-frame ones; the method was immunoSEQ multiplex PCR. The sample yields 100,000 to 120,000 clones, 85% seen once. Sequencing was performed on peripheral blood. The receptors stem from a man in his fifties with acute or convalescent COVID-19.

This clone was observed a few times. The chain combines TRBV25-1 with TRBJ1-2; no firm D call. Trimming left V 3 bases short and J 8 bases short, with 13 bases between. The germline V gene has CDR1 MGHDK and CDR2 SYGVNS. The CDR3 has 13 amino acids. This chain's CDR3 is CASSEASYFGYTF. In DNA form, the CDR3 reads TGTGCCAGCAGTGAGGCATCGTATTTCGGCTACACCTTC.

The chain has TRBV3-1 (or the pseudogene TRBV3-2) and TRBJ2-3, with D maybe TRBD2 (6 bases). Germline V gene lookup returns CDR1 LGHDT and CDR2 YNNKEL (reference sequence). Between the trimmed V and J ends, which lost 0 bases and 4 bases, there was a span of 14 bases. The CDR3 consists of 16 residues. The CDR3, as DNA: TGTGCCAGCAGCCAAGATCCGGGACTCTTCCCAGATACGCAGTATTTT. It yields the protein CASSQDPGLFPDTQYF.